In this sample, the clone carrying this T cell receptor beta chain turned up a few times. This record comes from a study of T cell clonotyping in hematopoietic cell transplantation. Here immunoSEQ multiplex PCR was the method, and the copy in TCRdb shows in-frame clones only, minus some. Among about 29,000 clones listed, roughly 90% were seen once. The clonotype was recovered from a female patient aged 50-59 years who had an allogeneic stem cell transplant from a related donor, so the T cells may come from the graft donor. Some clones in this sample may be carry-over from other donors' samples. The sample here was PBMCs, taken 100 days after allogeneic stem cell transplant.

The CDR3 sequence: CASSADRISSYNEQFF. The CDR3 DNA follows: TGTGCCAGCAGCGCCGACAGGATATCCTCCTACAATGAGCAGTTCTTC. The genes are TRBV7-2 and TRBJ2-1, with D possibly TRBD1 on 6 matching bases. V was clipped by 5 bases and J by 0 bases, with 14 bases between them. Per the germline V gene, CDR1 is SGHTA and CDR2 is FQGNSA. This CDR3 has 16 amino acids.